This T cell receptor beta chain was sequenced during a study of cytomegalovirus exposure and HLA in healthy donors. General study findings and limits: In an earlier analysis, most TCR beta V segments were productive about 87% or about 30% of the time. In vitro, a few CMV-associated chains proved specific for CMV antigens. Trimming of TCR beta V- and J-genes showed a link, identified in a later analysis, to a missense DCLRE1C variant.

CDR3 size: 18 residues. In germline, CDR1 is SGDLS, CDR2 YYNGEE. V lost 0 bases and J 0 bases, leaving 16 bases between the germline ends. As for this clone: Its matching antigen is unknown.

The PCR ran on 60 Vbeta and 13 Jbeta primers. Here immunoSEQ multiplex PCR was the method, and the copy in TCRdb shows in-frame clones only, minus some. The sample comprises about 200,000 clones, approximately 85% of which are singletons, and about 2.5% rests with the top ten. Source material: PBMCs. The gene calls are TRBV9 and TRBJ2-1, with D possibly being TRBD2 (5 bases). This receptor was taken from a woman aged 45-65 years in good health and CMV-seronegative. The CDR3 protein is CASSVASGGVSSYNEQFF. The CDR3 nucleotides read TGTGCCAGCAGCGTAGCTAGTGGAGGAGTAAGCTCCTACAATGAGCAGTTCTTC.